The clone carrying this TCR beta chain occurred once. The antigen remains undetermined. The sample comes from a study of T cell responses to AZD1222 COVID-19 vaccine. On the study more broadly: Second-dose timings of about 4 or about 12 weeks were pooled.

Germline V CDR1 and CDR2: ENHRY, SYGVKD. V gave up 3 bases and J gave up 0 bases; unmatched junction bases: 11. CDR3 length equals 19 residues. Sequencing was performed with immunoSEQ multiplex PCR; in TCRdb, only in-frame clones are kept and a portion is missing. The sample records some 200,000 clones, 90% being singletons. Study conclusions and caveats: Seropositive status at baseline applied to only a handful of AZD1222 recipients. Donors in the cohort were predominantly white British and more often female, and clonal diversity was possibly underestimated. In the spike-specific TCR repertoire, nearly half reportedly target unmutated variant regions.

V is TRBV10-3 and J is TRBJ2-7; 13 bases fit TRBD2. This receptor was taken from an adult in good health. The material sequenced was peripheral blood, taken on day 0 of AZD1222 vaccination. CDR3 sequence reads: CAISDPAGLAGALSYEQYF. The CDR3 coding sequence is TGTGCCATCAGTGACCCCGCTGGACTAGCGGGAGCCCTCTCCTACGAGCAGTACTTC.